A selection of T cell receptor beta chains follows, all from one sample in a study of T-cell memory formation after mild COVID-19. TCRdb reprocessed the 5' RACE reads with MiXCR, giving one entry per CDR3 protein. Among about 470,000 distinct CDR3 sequences listed, 20% to 30% were seen once. Source material: PBMCs or a T cell subset sorted from them (not recorded which). The receptors were gathered from an adult woman who had mild COVID-19 (a few samples of this study predate the infection). Cell type and time point are not known. Each CDR3 is given without its conserved first and last residue.

>TRBJ2-7|TRBV25-1
ASSEERGFYEQY
>TRBJ2-2|TRBV2
ASSLWELGDGENTGELF
>TRBJ2-7|TRBV4-1
ASSQEPSAPYEQY
>TRBJ1-1|TRBV10-3
AISGNTEAF
>TRBJ2-7|TRBV29-1
SAEGTSGRANSYEQY
>TRBJ2-1|TRBV5-1
ASSSIAGSSYNEQF
>TRBJ2-1|TRBV27
ASSMPIPGLAGEAVF
>TRBJ2-7|TRBV11-1
ASSQTTGHYEQY
>TRBJ2-5|TRBV20-1
SATRPQETQY
>TRBJ1-1|TRBV4-2
ASSQEMRRRSTEAF
>TRBJ2-3|TRBV12-3/TRBV12-4
ASSLSRPTDTQY